The source of this TCR beta chain is a study of OX40 agonist ivuxolimab in advanced cancers. About the study: Patients got intravenous ivuxolimab at 0.01 to 10 mg/kg every 2 weeks. Dose-escalation patients suffered from hepatocellular carcinoma, melanoma, renal cell or head and neck cancer.

The protocol was immunoSEQ multiplex PCR, while the TCRdb copy is restricted to in-frame clones and leaves out a portion. The repertoire has around 46,000 clones, about 88% of them found once; the top ten carry 10% to 15%. The germline CDR1 and CDR2 sequences are SGHRS and YFSETQ. The ends were cut back, 0 bases at V and 1 base at J, with 10 bases in the middle. The CDR3 contains 15 residues. The genes are TRBV5-1 and TRBJ2-5, with D perhaps TRBD2 (5 bases). This receptor was identified in an adult with an advanced solid tumor such as melanoma, head and neck, liver or kidney cancer. Sequenced here: CD4+ or CD8+ T cells sorted from blood, sampled in a trial of the OX40 agonist ivuxolimab. CDR3 region: CASSLALAGQETQYF. Written as DNA, the CDR3 is TGCGCCAGCAGCTTGGCCTTGGCGGGCCAAGAGACCCAGTACTTC.